The 26 T cell receptor beta chains below all came from one sample that was sequenced in a study of T-cell memory formation after mild COVID-19. TCRdb reanalysed the 5' RACE reads using MiXCR and keeps one entry per CDR3 protein. The top ten clones hold approximately 23% of a sample with a few hundred thousand distinct CDR3 sequences, 15% to 20% of them seen once. The sequenced sample was PBMCs or a T cell subset sorted from them (not recorded which). These receptors originate from a man in his late teens or twenties who had mild COVID-19 (a few samples of this study predate the infection). Cell type and time point are not known.

This clonotype showed up just a few times. The chain joins TRBV12-3 or TRBV12-4 to TRBJ1-5; D is ambiguous. The V gene lost 2 bases and the J gene lost 7 bases, with 12 bases spanning the gap. CDR3 length: 14 amino acids. The CDR3 nucleotides read TGTGCCAGCAGTTTAAGCGCTCCTGGGCAGCCCCAGCATTTT. It is translated as CASSLSAPGQPQHF.

V is TRBV24-1 and J is TRBJ2-3, with no clear D. Germline V CDR1 and CDR2: KGHDR, SFDVKD. The CDR3 runs 16 residues. Trimming removed 4 bases from V and 5 bases from J, with 18 bases in between. CDR3: CATSDNLGGSGDTQYF. CDR3 in DNA: TGTGCCACCAGTGACAATCTAGGTGGGTCGGGAGATACGCAGTATTTT.

The table lists this clonotype with many counts. J is TRBJ2-2 and V is TRBV12-3 or TRBV12-4; D gene uncertain. This CDR3 is built from 15 residues. The V and J ends lost 2 bases and 0 bases respectively, with 7 bases between them. DNA of the CDR3: TGTGCCAGCAGTTTAAGGGCGGCGAACACCGGGGAGCTGTTTTTT. Amino acids: CASSLRAANTGELFF.

This chain uses TRBV4-1 with TRBJ2-5; 9 bases are shared with TRBD1. In germline, CDR1 is MGHRA, CDR2 YSYEKL. This CDR3 comprises 16 residues. Germline trimming cut 1 base from V and 5 bases from J; bases unmatched to any gene: 8. CDR3 region: CASSQGRRQGVETQYF. The CDR3 DNA reads as TGCGCCAGCAGCCAAGGCCGGAGACAGGGGGTGGAGACCCAGTACTTC.

The J gene is TRBJ2-7, the V gene TRBV7-2; 8 positions agree with TRBD2. The CDR3 covers 15 residues. Losses at the gene ends were 1 base for V and 4 bases for J; bases not matched to a gene: 6. CDR1 and CDR2 (germline): SGHTA, FQGNSA. In DNA, the CDR3 is TGTGCCAGCAGCTTAGTGAGCGGGGGTCTTTACGAGCAGTACTTC. Translation: CASSLVSGGLYEQYF.

The CDR3 reads CASSERSSGGAGTQYF. CDR3 in DNA: TGTGCCAGCAGCGAGCGTAGTAGCGGGGGGGCAGGTACGCAGTATTTT. This chain uses TRBV9 with TRBJ2-3; 11 bases are a match to TRBD2. CDR1 and CDR2 (germline): SGDLS, YYNGEE. The V segment lost 3 bases and the J segment 8 bases; nucleotides outside the gene matches: 11. The CDR3 runs to 16 residues.

The V and J genes are TRBV7-2 and TRBJ2-1; 12 bases fit TRBD2. Germline V gene lookup returns CDR1 SGHTA and CDR2 FQGNSA. The V segment lost 5 bases and the J segment 5 bases; nucleotides outside the gene matches: 7. This CDR3 region has 16 residues. CDR3 nucleotide sequence: TGTGCCAGCAGCCCGACGACTAGCGGGGGACACAATGAGCAGTTCTTC. This translates into CASSPTTSGGHNEQFF.

The chain has TRBV20-1 and TRBJ2-2; 7 bases agree with TRBD1. With 6 bases clipped from V and 0 bases from J, the junction kept 4 bases outside the gene matches. The CDR3 extends over 14 amino acids. Germline CDR1 reads DFQATT; CDR2 reads SNEGSKA (reference sequence). CDR3 nucleotides: TGCAGTGCCAACCAGGGGGCGAACACCGGGGAGCTGTTTTTT. Its protein is CSANQGANTGELFF.

This chain uses TRBV7-2 with TRBJ1-2; 7 bases map to TRBD1. The trim removed 5 bases at V and 8 bases at J, leaving 5 bases unmatched. This CDR3 is built from 12 residues. Germline CDR1 reads SGHTA; CDR2 reads FQGNSA. The CDR3 DNA reads as TGTGCCAGCAGCCCACAGGGGAACGGCTACACCTTC. Amino acid sequence: CASSPQGNGYTF.

The V call is TRBV28, the J call TRBJ1-2; no clear D gene. The V end lost 5 bases, the J end lost 4 bases, and 11 bases lay between the germline ends. Per the germline V gene, CDR1 is MDHEN and CDR2 is SYDVKM. CDR3 length equals 13 residues. CDR3 bases: TGTGCCAGCAGTCCACACAGCGGCTATGGCTACACCTTC. It translates to CASSPHSGYGYTF.

The CDR3 loop is CASSLARDSNQPQHF. CDR3 nucleotide sequence: TGTGCCAGCAGTTTAGCGCGGGATAGCAATCAGCCCCAGCATTTT. The chain uses TRBV12-3 or TRBV12-4 and TRBJ1-5, with unresolved D. The CDR3 sequence is 15 residues long. The ends were cut back, 0 bases at V and 0 bases at J, with 6 bases in the middle.

This clonotype was recorded a few times. The V gene is TRBV5-1, the J gene TRBJ2-1; TRBD2 matches 14 bases. After removal of 5 bases from V and 12 bases from J, the junction contained 7 bases not matched to a gene. This CDR3 has 14 amino acids. CDR1 and CDR2 (germline): SGHRS, YFSETQ. The CDR3 is CASSPEGTSGGQFF. CDR3 coding DNA: TGCGCCAGCAGTCCCGAAGGGACTAGCGGGGGGCAGTTCTTC. The whole variable domain, filled in from reference TRBV5-1 and TRBJ2-1, reads KAGVTQTPRYLIKTRGQQVTLSCSPISGHRSVSWYQQTPGQGLQFLFEYFSETQRNKGNFPGRFSGRQFSNSRSEMNVSTLELGDSALYLCASSPEGTSGGQFFGPGTRLTVL.

This rearrangement joins TRBV12-3 or TRBV12-4 to TRBJ2-3; 16 bases map to TRBD2. The CDR3 has 18 residues. V was clipped by 5 bases and J by 3 bases; unmatched bases: 8. The CDR3 bases are TGTGCCAGCAGTAACGTGGGACTAGCGGGGGGGCCAACAGATACGCAGTATTTT. Residues: CASSNVGLAGGPTDTQYF.

This clonotype has ten or more counts. J is TRBJ2-5 and V is TRBV7-8, with D possibly matching TRBD2 (6 bases). Germline CDR1 SGHVS, CDR2 FQNEAQ. The V end was cut by 5 bases, the J end by 3 bases, with 16 bases between. This CDR3 is 15 amino acids long. In nucleotides, the CDR3 is TGTGCCAGCAGCCGGAGGGCAGGGCGGAAAGAGACCCAGTACTTC. Its translation: CASSRRAGRKETQYF.

This sequence joins TRBV5-1 and TRBJ2-3; 8 bases agree with TRBD2. CDR3 size: 15 residues. Germline V gives CDR1 SGHRS, CDR2 YFSETQ. V dropped 2 bases and J dropped 3; count of bases not matched to a gene: 5. CDR3 sequence (DNA): TGCGCCAGCAGCTTCCTACTAGCGGAAACAGATACGCAGTATTTT. Its translation is CASSFLLAETDTQYF.

This clonotype was counted a few times. The rearrangement joins TRBV7-3 to TRBJ2-3; 10 bases match TRBD2. From germline, CDR1 is SGHTA and CDR2 FQGTGA. V trimming: 5 bases; J trimming: 6 bases; junction bases outside the gene matches: 8. The CDR3 spans 15 residues. The CDR3 spells CASSLRLAGGDTQYF. In nucleotides, the CDR3 is TGTGCCAGCAGCCTGAGACTAGCGGGTGGTGATACGCAGTATTTT.

The genes are TRBV5-1 and TRBJ2-7; a possible D gene is TRBD1 (6 bases). V lost 4 bases and J lost 5, with 13 bases in between. This CDR3 is 13 amino acids long. Germline V lookup: CDR1 SGHRS, CDR2 YFSETQ. The CDR3 bases are TGCGCCAGCAGCCTGGGACACCTGGACGAGCAGTACTTC. Translating it yields CASSLGHLDEQYF.

This clonotype was recorded a few times. J is TRBJ2-5 and V is TRBV10-3, with 8 bases identical to TRBD1. Germline V gene sequence: CDR1 ENHRY, CDR2 SYGVKD. Trimming removed 6 bases from V and 5 bases from J; junction bases left unmatched: 2. This CDR3 contains 12 residues. DNA for the CDR3: TGTGCCATCAGGGGGGACAGGGAGACCCAGTACTTC. This encodes CAIRGDRETQYF.

V is TRBV3-1 and J is TRBJ2-2; the D gene is possibly TRBD2 (5 bases). V lost 4 bases and J 8 bases, leaving 14 bases between the germline ends. The CDR3 is 14 amino acids. Germline V gene lookup returns CDR1 LGHDT and CDR2 YNNKEL (reference sequence). The CDR3 DNA follows: TGTGCCAGCAGCCTGGGAGTCCGGCTAGGGGAGCTGTTTTTT. It codes for CASSLGVRLGELFF. The variable domain in full, completed from reference TRBV3-1 and TRBJ2-2, reads DTAVSQTPKYLVTQMGNDKSIKCEQNLGHDTMYWYKQDSKKFLKIMFSYNNKELIINETVPNRFSPKSPDKAHLNLHINSLELGDSAVYFCASSLGVRLGELFFGEGSRLTVL.

The chain joins TRBV7-9 to TRBJ1-4, with 8 bases fitting TRBD1. CDR3 length equals 15 residues. Losses at the gene ends were 3 bases for V and 2 bases for J; bases not matched to a gene: 2. Germline V gene sequence: CDR1 SEHNR, CDR2 FQNEAQ (reference sequence). CDR3 residues: CASSFQGATNEKLFF. DNA for the CDR3: TGTGCCAGCAGCTTCCAGGGGGCGACTAATGAAAAACTGTTTTTT.

This clonotype was found a few times. This rearrangement joins TRBV10-3 to TRBJ1-1; a possible D gene is TRBD1 (6 bases). With 10 bases removed from V and 0 bases from J, the gap between germline ends came to 12 bases. CDR1 is ENHRY, CDR2 SYGVKD, per germline. This CDR3 is 13 amino acids long. In DNA, the CDR3 is TGTGCCACACACCAGGGGCTGAACACTGAAGCTTTCTTT. Residues: CATHQGLNTEAFF.

This clonotype was seen a single time. The chain carries TRBV27 and TRBJ1-5, with TRBD1 as a possible D gene (5 bases). The CDR3 is made up of 14 amino acids. Trimming took 8 bases from V and 7 from J, leaving 18 bases between them. Germline CDR1 MNHEY, CDR2 SMNVEV (reference sequence). CDR3 nucleotide sequence: TGTGCCAGCGGACCGGCAGGGTATGGACAGCCCCAGCATTTT. Amino acids: CASGPAGYGQPQHF.

This clonotype occurred a few times. The V and J genes are TRBV18 and TRBJ1-5, with no clear D. Germline CDR1 KGHSH, CDR2 LQKENI. This CDR3 has 13 residues. Deletions cut 3 bases from V and 4 bases from J, with 7 bases between. The CDR3 DNA follows: TGTGCCAGCTCACCTCTACGAAATCAGCCCCAGCATTTT. Translating it yields CASSPLRNQPQHF. Full variable domain (remainder filled in from reference TRBV18 and TRBJ1-5): NAGVMQNPRHLVRRRGQEARLRCSPMKGHSHVYWYRQLPEEGLKFMVYLQKENIIDESGMPKERFSAEFPKEGPSILRIQQVVRGDSAAYFCASSPLRNQPQHFGDGTRLSIL.

The chain uses TRBV7-9 and TRBJ2-7, with D possibly called TRBD1 or TRBD2 (6 bases each). The CDR3 is made up of 14 amino acids. Trimming took 7 bases from V and 4 from J, leaving 17 bases between them. Germline loops: CDR1 SEHNR, CDR2 FQNEAQ (reference sequence). CDR3 protein: CASTPRSGAYEQYF. The CDR3 region has the DNA TGTGCCAGCACCCCGCGCTCGGGGGCATACGAGCAGTACTTC.

The chain joins TRBV7-8 to TRBJ2-3; 8 bases align to TRBD1. J was trimmed by 8 bases and V by 5 bases; bases with no gene match: 6. The CDR3 is 13 amino acids. Germline assignment: CDR1 SGHVS and CDR2 FQNEAQ. CDR3 region: CASSPSDRVTQYF. As DNA, the CDR3 is TGTGCCAGCAGCCCGTCGGACAGGGTTACGCAGTATTTT.

The V and J genes are TRBV20-1 and TRBJ1-5; TRBD1 matches at 7 bases. V lost 1 base and J lost 5; bases outside the gene matches: 5. Germline loops: CDR1 DFQATT, CDR2 SNEGSKA (reference sequence). The CDR3 loop spans 14 amino acids. This chain's CDR3 is CSARATGEYQPQHF. For the CDR3, the DNA is TGCAGTGCTAGAGCAACAGGGGAATATCAGCCCCAGCATTTT.